A selection of T cell receptor beta chains follows, all from one sample in a study of response to subunit inactivated influenza vaccine. TCRdb used MiXCR to reprocess the RT-PCR reads, holding one entry per CDR3 protein. The sample includes 550,000 to 650,000 distinct CDR3 sequences, about 11% of them seen just once. The source material was PBMCs from blood, sampled on the day of vaccination. The receptor source for this set is a man aged 50-60 years who received an inactivated influenza vaccine. Each CDR3 is given with its conserved first and last residue. D genes are given only for firm matches. Size tells how often a clone was seen (once, few, many) or the class of an expanded clone, and some rows leave it out.

D gene	CDR3 length	clone size	J gene	V gene	CDR3 DNA	CDR3 protein
.	13	.	TRBJ1-4	TRBV3-1	TGTGCCAGCAGCCAAGAGGACAATGAAAAACTGTTTTTT	CASSQEDNEKLFF
.	14	few	TRBJ2-1	TRBV10-2	TGCGCCAGCAGTGTACAGTCTTCTAGCAATGAGCAGTTCTTC	CASSVQSSSNEQFF
TRBD2	16	few	TRBJ2-1	TRBV7-3	TGTGCCAGCAGCTCAGGCCACTCTAGCGGTTACAATGAGCAGTTCTTC	CASSSGHSSGYNEQFF
.	14	.	TRBJ2-2	TRBV12-5	TGTGCTAGTGGTTTGTCAGGGCCCGACGGGGAGCTGTTTTTT	CASGLSGPDGELFF
TRBD2	16	few	TRBJ2-1	TRBV12-3/TRBV12-4	TGTGCCAGCGGGGGGGTAGCGGGGGGTTCCTACAATGAGCAGTTCTTC	CASGGVAGGSYNEQFF
.	16	.	TRBJ2-7	TRBV4-3	TGCGCCAGCAGCCAAGATCGGGGCACCAGCTCCTACGAGCAGTACTTC	CASSQDRGTSSYEQYF
TRBD1	14	.	TRBJ2-7	TRBV15	TGTGCCACCAGCAGGACACAGGGGATCTACGAGCAGTACTTC	CATSRTQGIYEQYF
.	14	few	TRBJ1-1	TRBV11-2	TGTGCCAGCAGCCCCCCTCTCAGTTACACTGAAGCTTTCTTT	CASSPPLSYTEAFF
TRBD1	14	few	TRBJ2-3	TRBV12-3/TRBV12-4	TGTGCCAGCAGTCAGGGGACAGGAAGGGATACGCAGTATTTT	CASSQGTGRDTQYF
TRBD1	14	.	TRBJ2-7	TRBV19	TGTGCCAGTAGTATAACAGGGGAAGTCTACGAGCAGTACTTC	CASSITGEVYEQYF
TRBD2	14	.	TRBJ2-3	TRBV27	TGTGCCAGCACGCCGGGACTAGCGGGATTCACGCAGTATTTT	CASTPGLAGFTQYF
.	14	.	TRBJ2-5	TRBV29-1	TGCAGCGTTCAGGGCCAGGGGTTAAGAGAGACCCAGTACTTC	CSVQGQGLRETQYF
.	14	few	TRBJ2-1	TRBV4-1	TGCGCCAGCAGCCAAGTAGTGGAATACAATGAGCAGTTCTTC	CASSQVVEYNEQFF
.	14	.	TRBJ1-1	TRBV5-1	TGCGCCAGCAAATTCCCGGGGCTGAACACTGAAGCTTTCTTT	CASKFPGLNTEAFF
TRBD1	14	.	TRBJ1-5	TRBV11-2	TGTGCCAGCAGCCACGGACAGGGGCATCAGCCCCAGCATTTT	CASSHGQGHQPQHF
.	15	few	TRBJ2-3	TRBV5-1	TGCGCCAGCAGCTTGCGGTTGGGGAGCACAGATACGCAGTATTTT	CASSLRLGSTDTQYF
.	12	.	TRBJ1-2	TRBV10-3	TGTGCCATCAGTGTTGAAACTAGCGGCTACACCTTC	CAISVETSGYTF
TRBD1	16	many	TRBJ1-6	TRBV12-3/TRBV12-4	TGTGCCAGCAGCGGGACAGGGAGCTCCTATAATTCACCCCTCCACTTT	CASSGTGSSYNSPLHF
.	13	few	TRBJ1-1	TRBV5-1	TGCGCCAGCAGCTTTACAAGGAACACTGAAGCTTTCTTT	CASSFTRNTEAFF
TRBD2	16	.	TRBJ2-5	TRBV2	TGTGCCAGCACCACCCTAGCGGGTCGTTTGGGCGAGACCCAGTACTTC	CASTTLAGRLGETQYF
.	13	few	TRBJ1-5	TRBV12-3/TRBV12-4	TGTGCCAGCAGCAGTGGACCCTCTGGGCCCCAGCATTTT	CASSSGPSGPQHF
TRBD1	14	few	TRBJ2-2	TRBV11-2	TGTGCCAGCAGCCGGGACAGGGCCGCCGGGGAGCTGTTTTTT	CASSRDRAAGELFF
TRBD1	15	.	TRBJ2-1	TRBV20-1	TGCAGTGCTAGAGTCTGGGGACAGCTCTACAATGAGCAGTTCTTC	CSARVWGQLYNEQFF
TRBD2	17	.	TRBJ2-1	TRBV7-8	TGTGCCAGCAGCCCCGGGGCAGGCGGGGGGATTTACAATGAGCAGTTCTTC	CASSPGAGGGIYNEQFF
.	13	few	TRBJ2-1	TRBV5-5	TGTGCCAGCAGCTTGGGCCTTATCAATGAGCAGTTCTTC	CASSLGLINEQFF
TRBD1	13	.	TRBJ2-3	TRBV20-1	TGCAGTGCCATACAGGGGGTTGCAGATACGCAGTATTTT	CSAIQGVADTQYF
.	13	once	TRBJ2-1	TRBV7-9	TGTGCCATGAGCTTTGGGGCATACAATGAGCAGTTCTTC	CAMSFGAYNEQFF
.	14	few	TRBJ2-7	TRBV29-1	TGCAGCGTTACCCCTTTAAACAGGGTCAACGAGCAGTACTTC	CSVTPLNRVNEQYF
.	13	few	TRBJ2-7	TRBV6-1	TGTGCCAGCAGGCGAGACAGTGCCTACGAGCAGTACTTC	CASRRDSAYEQYF
TRBD2	17	few	TRBJ2-1	TRBV9	TGTGCCAGCAGCGTAGACGGGCGTAGCGGGAGCGGAGATGAGCAGTTCTTC	CASSVDGRSGSGDEQFF
.	16	few	TRBJ1-1	TRBV6-2/TRBV6-3	TGTGCCAGCACCTCTTTGGGTCGCGGAGTGAACACTGAAGCTTTCTTT	CASTSLGRGVNTEAFF
TRBD1	15	few	TRBJ2-7	TRBV7-2	TGTGCCAGCAGCCCAGGACAGGGCTTTTCGGGGGAGCAGTACTTC	CASSPGQGFSGEQYF
.	13	many	TRBJ2-7	TRBV10-3	TGTGCCATCAGTGGGGGGCCCCCCTACGAGCAGTACTTC	CAISGGPPYEQYF
.	16	few	TRBJ2-3	TRBV7-6	TGTGCCAGCAGTGCGACAGTGACCTCTAGCACAGATACGCAGTATTTT	CASSATVTSSTDTQYF
.	19	few	TRBJ2-4	TRBV4-1	TGCGCCAGCAGCCAAGCGGACGGGACGGCGGTCCTAGCCAAAAACATTCAGTACTTC	CASSQADGTAVLAKNIQYF
.	16	few	TRBJ2-3	TRBV10-3	TGTGCCATTGAGGCAGGGTTCGCGACGCTCCCAGATACGCAGTATTTT	CAIEAGFATLPDTQYF
.	14	few	TRBJ2-7	TRBV20-1	TGCAGTGCTGACCGGGACTCCTATACCTACGAGCAGTACTTC	CSADRDSYTYEQYF
.	13	many	TRBJ2-1	TRBV4-2	TGTGCCAGCAGCCACGATACTAGAGGTGAGCAGTTCTTC	CASSHDTRGEQFF
.	16	.	TRBJ2-2	TRBV11-2	TGTGCCAGCAGCTTATCCGGGGGTTCGGACACCGGGGAGCTGTTTTTT	CASSLSGGSDTGELFF
.	19	few	TRBJ2-2	TRBV4-2	TGTGCCAGCAGCCAGGCACAGGGCTTGGGTAATATGAACACCGGGGAGCTGTTTTTT	CASSQAQGLGNMNTGELFF
TRBD1	14	.	TRBJ2-7	TRBV11-2	TGTGCCAGCAGCTACGCCAGGGGGCCCAACGAGCAGTACTTC	CASSYARGPNEQYF
.	15	few	TRBJ2-3	TRBV19	TGTGCCAGTAGTAAACGGGGGGCTTCCACAGATACGCAGTATTTT	CASSKRGASTDTQYF
TRBD1	14	many	TRBJ2-3	TRBV5-1	TGCGCCAGCAGCTTGGAGTACGGGACAGGGGCGCAGTATTTT	CASSLEYGTGAQYF
TRBD1	16	many	TRBJ2-5	TRBV28	TGTGCCAGCAGGGCTACCGGGACAGAACTTAGAGGGACCCAGTACTTC	CASRATGTELRGTQYF
.	13	.	TRBJ2-3	TRBV19	TGTGCCAGTAGCCCGACTAGGTCGGATACGCAGTATTTT	CASSPTRSDTQYF
.	12	few	TRBJ2-1	TRBV14	TGTGCCAGCAGCCAAACTAGGCATGAGCAGTTCTTC	CASSQTRHEQFF
TRBD1	14	many	TRBJ1-1	TRBV5-1	TGCGCCAGCAGCAAGGACAGGGGTGGTACTGAAGCTTTCTTT	CASSKDRGGTEAFF
TRBD2	16	many	TRBJ2-1	TRBV3-1	TGTGCCAGCAGCCCTCTGACTAGCGGGGGCTACAATGAGCAGTTCTTC	CASSPLTSGGYNEQFF
TRBD1	14	.	TRBJ1-4	TRBV29-1	TGCAGCGTTGGAGAGGGACAGGGTATTGAAAAACTGTTTTTT	CSVGEGQGIEKLFF
TRBD1	14	.	TRBJ2-7	TRBV7-9	TGTGCCAGCAGCCCACTACAGGGGGGCTACGAGCAGTACTTC	CASSPLQGGYEQYF
.	12	.	TRBJ1-1	TRBV20-1	TGCTCCTCACGGGCAGGGGCGACTGAAGCTTTCTTT	CSSRAGATEAFF
TRBD2	15	.	TRBJ2-3	TRBV20-1	TGCAGTGCTAGAGCACTAGCGGGGGGCCGGGATACGCAGTATTTT	CSARALAGGRDTQYF
TRBD2	14	many	TRBJ2-7	TRBV6-2/TRBV6-3	TGTGCCAGCAGTTATAGCGGGAGGGCCTACGAGCAGTACTTC	CASSYSGRAYEQYF
.	14	many	TRBJ1-5	TRBV20-1	TGCAGTGCTAGAGATGGGGCCGCGACAGGCCCCCAGCATTTT	CSARDGAATGPQHF
TRBD2	15	.	TRBJ2-1	TRBV5-1	TGCGCCAGCAGCTTAACTAGCGGGGGCTTCGGTGAGCAGTTCTTC	CASSLTSGGFGEQFF